A selection of T cell receptor beta chains follows, all from one sample in a study of post-analysis software for immune sequencing data. TCRdb re-called the PCR reads through MiXCR, storing one row per CDR3 protein. The sample has roughly 580,000 distinct CDR3 sequences, about 40% seen once; the top ten hold more than 1.5%. Sequencing was done on a sample of blood. The receptors were gathered from a girl aged 10 to 17 with multiple sclerosis. Both conserved end residues are part of each CDR3. A D gene is named only where the DNA matches it firmly. A row's size may be missing; if present it is once, few, many or a size class.

>TRBV7-9|TRBJ1-2|TRBD1|.
TGTGCCAGCAGCCCTCGGACAGGGATGGTGGACGGCTACACCTTC
CASSPRTGMVDGYTF
>TRBV13|TRBJ2-1|TRBD2|few
TGTGCCAGCTCACCTCCGGGACTAGCGAGAGACAATGAGCAGTTCTTC
CASSPPGLARDNEQFF
>TRBV5-1|TRBJ2-1|TRBD2|many
TGCGCCAGCAGCCTGACTAGCGGGAGGGGTAATGAGCAGTTCTTC
CASSLTSGRGNEQFF
>TRBV7-8|TRBJ2-7|.|.
TGTGCCAGCAGCTTAGCTAGGGACTCCTACGAGCAGTACTTC
CASSLARDSYEQYF
>TRBV12-3/TRBV12-4|TRBJ1-6|TRBD1|.
TGTGCCAGCAGGCCGGGACAGGGGAAGTCACCCCTCCACTTT
CASRPGQGKSPLHF
>TRBV4-1|TRBJ1-2|.|.
TGCGCCAGCAGCCAAAACACGAAGATGGGGGGCTACACCTTC
CASSQNTKMGGYTF
>TRBV4-1|TRBJ1-2|TRBD1|few
TGCGCCAGCAGCCAAGGTATTATAAGGGGGCCGGCACGCTATGGCTACACCTTC
CASSQGIIRGPARYGYTF
>TRBV12-3/TRBV12-4|TRBJ2-1|.|few
TGTGCCAGCAACGCAGGTACCTACAATGAGCAGTTCTTC
CASNAGTYNEQFF
>TRBV29-1|TRBJ2-5|.|few
TGCAGCGTTGAAGGGTTTGTGGGGGGCGAAGAGACCCAGTACTTC
CSVEGFVGGEETQYF
>TRBV29-1|TRBJ2-3|.|.
TGCAGCGTTGCTCGCGCCCCCCGCACAGATACGCAGTATTTT
CSVARAPRTDTQYF
>TRBV4-1|TRBJ2-4|TRBD1|.
TGCGCCAGCAGCCTCCTATCAGGGGGAGCCAAAAACATTCAGTACTTC
CASSLLSGGAKNIQYF